This entry lists 21 T cell receptor beta chains sequenced from one sample in a study of control samples from healthy donors and cancer patients. TCRdb's copy holds only in-frame clones and misses some; the assay was immunoSEQ multiplex PCR. The sample lists approximately 80,000 clones; roughly nine tenths were seen once. The sample comprised blood. Receptor source: a man under 40 in good health.

V gene TRBV19 combines with J gene TRBJ1-3; 8 bases align to TRBD1. The CDR3 runs to 14 residues. In germline, CDR1 is LNHDA, CDR2 SQIVND (reference sequence). Losses at the gene ends were 9 bases for V and 3 bases for J; bases not matched to a gene: 7. The CDR3: CASAGTGGGNTIYF. Here the CDR3 DNA reads TGTGCCAGCGCCGGGACAGGAGGTGGAAACACCATATATTTT.

The chain joins TRBV7-9 to TRBJ2-1; 7 bases align to TRBD2. Germline V CDR1 and CDR2: SEHNR, FQNEAQ (reference sequence). The CDR3 length is 16 residues. V dropped 5 bases and J dropped 0; count of bases not matched to a gene: 7. DNA of the CDR3: TGTGCCAGCAGCCCCCTGGGAGGGATCTCCTACAATGAGCAGTTCTTC. Its protein is CASSPLGGISYNEQFF.

The chain uses TRBV4-3 and TRBJ2-7, with a weak D call TRBD2 (6 bases). The CDR3 spans 13 residues. Germline V gives CDR1 LGHNA, CDR2 YSLEER. Trimming took 1 base from V and 2 from J, leaving 6 bases between them. CDR3 region: CASSQGLAYEQYF. The CDR3 coding sequence is TGCGCCAGCAGCCAAGGACTAGCCTACGAGCAGTACTTC.

The chain links TRBV5-8 to TRBJ2-2; D ambiguous. The CDR3 is made up of 16 amino acids. Germline lookup yields CDR1 SGHTS and CDR2 YDEGEE. V shed 6 bases and J shed 0 bases, with 15 bases lying between them. Written as DNA, the CDR3 is TGTGCCAGCACCTTCCGGACGGCAGCGAACACCGGGGAGCTGTTTTTT. Protein product: CASTFRTAANTGELFF.

This chain connects TRBV4-2 to TRBJ2-2; 7 positions match TRBD1. With 7 bases clipped from V and 2 bases from J, the junction kept 7 bases outside the gene matches. The length of the CDR3 is 15 residues. The germline CDR1 and CDR2 sequences are LGHNA and YNFKEQ. The CDR3 loop reads CASNSGTENTGELFF. In DNA, the CDR3 is TGTGCCAGCAACTCGGGGACAGAAAACACCGGGGAGCTGTTTTTT.

The J gene is TRBJ1-2, the V gene TRBV28; D perhaps matches TRBD1 (5 bases). Trimming cost V 7 bases and J 5 bases, with 11 bases left between them. Germline assignment: CDR1 MDHEN and CDR2 SYDVKM. This CDR3 region has 12 residues. For the CDR3, the DNA is TGTGCCAGCACCCAGGGAGGGTATGGCTACACCTTC. Protein product: CASTQGGYGYTF.

The chain carries TRBV24-1 and TRBJ2-1; a weak D match, TRBD1 (6 bases). The germline gives CDR1 KGHDR, CDR2 SFDVKD. CDR3 size: 15 residues. V was cut by 4 bases and J by 6 bases, with 15 bases left in between. CDR3: CATSEGSLGGNEQFF. For the CDR3, the DNA is TGTGCCACCAGTGAGGGGTCCCTAGGGGGCAATGAGCAGTTCTTC.

The chain combines TRBV2 with TRBJ1-1, with TRBD1 matching 7 bases. Germline V gives CDR1 SNHLY, CDR2 FYNNEI. The CDR3 length is 16 residues. J was trimmed by 1 base and V by 3 bases; bases with no gene match: 8. The DNA of the CDR3 is TGTGCCAGCAGTGATGAGGGGGCAAGGCAGAACACTGAAGCTTTCTTT. Its translation is CASSDEGARQNTEAFF.

This clone was recorded only once. The chain employs TRBV28 and TRBJ2-7; 8 nucleotides agree with TRBD2. Germline V gives CDR1 MDHEN, CDR2 SYDVKM. The CDR3 has 16 residues. Trimming cost V 2 bases and J 2 bases; bases outside gene matches: 8. The CDR3 region has the DNA TGTGCCAGCAGTTTAAGAGAGGGCGGGGGGACCTACGAGCAGTACTTC. Its translation: CASSLREGGGTYEQYF.

The chain has TRBV30 and TRBJ1-1, with D perhaps TRBD1 (5 bases). This CDR3 has 13 residues. The germline V gene has CDR1 GTSNPN and CDR2 SVGIG (reference sequence). The ends were cut back, 5 bases at V and 4 bases at J, with 14 bases in the middle. The CDR3 loop reads CAWGAGGGTEAFF. CDR3 nucleotide sequence: TGTGCCTGGGGGGCCGGGGGGGGCACTGAAGCTTTCTTT.

V usage is TRBV7-2 and J usage is TRBJ1-1, with TRBD1 as a possible D gene (6 bases). Trimming took 2 bases from V and 1 from J, leaving 8 bases between them. This CDR3 is 14 amino acids long. Germline CDR1 and CDR2: SGHTA and FQGNSA. CDR3 nucleotide sequence: TGTGCCAGCAGCTTATCGACAGGGAACACTGAAGCTTTCTTT. Its protein is CASSLSTGNTEAFF.

This chain links TRBV7-9 with TRBJ2-6; D possibly corresponds to TRBD1 (5 bases). The CDR3 is 18 residues long. Germline V gene data show CDR1 as SEHNR and CDR2 as FQNEAQ (reference sequence). The V end was cut by 5 bases, the J end by 0 bases, with 17 bases between. This CDR3 is CASSTWGGGPSGANVLTF. CDR3 nucleotides: TGTGCCAGCAGCACATGGGGCGGCGGACCCTCTGGGGCCAACGTCCTGACTTTC.

The V call is TRBV11-2, the J call TRBJ2-1, with 8 bases aligning to TRBD1. The germline gives CDR1 SGHAT, CDR2 FQNNGV. This CDR3 comprises 18 residues. The trim removed 0 bases at V and 0 bases at J, leaving 7 bases unmatched. CDR3 in DNA: TGTGCCAGCAGCTTAGATAGGACAGGGCTTAGCTCCTACAATGAGCAGTTCTTC. This codes for CASSLDRTGLSSYNEQFF.

The chain employs TRBV12-3 or TRBV12-4 and TRBJ1-1; the D is unclear. V dropped 3 bases and J dropped 1 base, with 6 bases sitting between them. This CDR3 spans 13 amino acids. As DNA, the CDR3 is TGTGCCAGCAGTTTTGGAAGGAACACTGAAGCTTTCTTT. Amino acid sequence: CASSFGRNTEAFF.

The V and J genes are TRBV7-3 and TRBJ2-3; 9 positions agree with TRBD2. This CDR3 comprises 16 residues. The germline V gene has CDR1 SGHTA and CDR2 FQGTGA. V shed 2 bases and J 4 bases; nucleotides not matched to a gene: 7. CDR3 coding DNA: TGTGCCAGCAGCTTATTTGCGGGGGGGGCCGCAGATACGCAGTATTTT. Protein product: CASSLFAGGAADTQYF. Complete variable domain (other parts from reference TRBV7-3 and TRBJ2-3): GAGVSQTPSNKVTEKGKYVELRCDPISGHTALYWYRQSLGQGPEFLIYFQGTGAADDSGLPNDRFFAVRPEGSVSTLKIQRTERGDSAVYLCASSLFAGGAADTQYFGPGTRLTVL.

This chain uses TRBV2 with TRBJ1-6; 7 bases match TRBD1. Trimming took 9 bases from V and 7 from J; bases not matched to a gene: 6. Germline V gene sequence: CDR1 SNHLY, CDR2 FYNNEI. This CDR3 is built from 13 residues. CDR3 coding DNA: TGTGCCAGGTCCGGGACAGAAAATTCACCCCTCCACTTT. Residues: CARSGTENSPLHF.

The chain has TRBV19 and TRBJ2-3, with 7 bases identical to TRBD2. Looked up from germline, CDR1 is LNHDA and CDR2 is SQIVND (reference sequence). J lost 6 bases, V lost 5 bases, and 11 bases had no gene match. The CDR3 sequence is 15 residues long. The CDR3, as DNA: TGTGCCAGTAGTGTGTCTGCGGGGGTGAAGGATACGCAGTATTTT. Translated, it gives CASSVSAGVKDTQYF.

The chain carries TRBV19 and TRBJ2-7, with 10 bases identical to TRBD1. V shed 8 bases, J shed 5 bases, and the junction held 9 bases outside the gene matches. The CDR3 contains 14 residues. Germline loops: CDR1 LNHDA, CDR2 SQIVND (reference sequence). CDR3: CASRSGTGENEQYF. The CDR3 DNA is TGTGCCAGTCGATCCGGGACAGGGGAAAACGAGCAGTACTTC. The full variable domain, in which reference TRBV19 and TRBJ2-7 provide the parts outside the CDR3, is DGGITQSPKYLFRKEGQNVTLSCEQNLNHDAMYWYRQDPGQGLRLIYYSQIVNDFQKGDIAEGYSVSREKKESFPLTVTSAQKNPTAFYLCASRSGTGENEQYFGPGTRLTVT.

This clone was seen only once. This rearrangement joins TRBV19 to TRBJ2-4; D gene unclear. The CDR3 runs to 18 residues. Germline V lookup: CDR1 LNHDA, CDR2 SQIVND (reference sequence). V shed 0 bases and J shed 3 bases, with 18 bases lying between them. The CDR3 bases are TGTGCCAGTAGTATAGATCCATCGCAAGGGTGGGGCAAAAACATTCAGTACTTC. This translates into CASSIDPSQGWGKNIQYF.

The gene calls are TRBV7-3 and TRBJ2-3; D not certain. Trimming cost V 5 bases and J 2 bases, with 20 bases left between them. Germline V gene sequence: CDR1 SGHTA, CDR2 FQGTGA. The CDR3 extends over 17 amino acids. The CDR3 sequence: CASSPWGTGRLTDTQYF. As DNA, the CDR3 is TGTGCCAGCAGCCCCTGGGGTACTGGGCGTCTCACAGATACGCAGTATTTT.

The chain combines TRBV28 with TRBJ1-4; D gene unclear. Trimming shortened V by 7 bases and J by 5 bases, and 8 bases separated the two germline ends. The CDR3 is made up of 12 amino acids. In germline, CDR1 is MDHEN, CDR2 SYDVKM. The CDR3 nucleotides read TGTGCCAGCAAAGTTCGAAATGAAAAACTGTTTTTT. Protein sequence: CASKVRNEKLFF.